The rows below give T cell receptor beta chains drawn from one sample of a study of beta chain features in type 1 diabetes. Produced via immunoSEQ multiplex PCR; TCRdb's table is partial and in-frame only. In the table there are a few hundred thousand clones, roughly an eighth of which are singletons. Sequenced material: naive CD4+ T cells from blood. The receptors derive from a man aged 18 to 29 in good health. CDR3s include the opening cysteine and the closing phenylalanine or tryptophan. Each record gives: V gene, J gene, clone size, CDR3 length, D gene, CDR3 DNA, CDR3 protein. D genes are given only for firm matches. A row's size may be missing; if present it is once, few, many or a size class.

V gene: TRBV9
J gene: TRBJ2-7
clone size: few
CDR3 length: 16
D gene: TRBD2
CDR3 DNA: TGTGCCAGCAGCGTAGCTAACGGGAGGGCCTCCGGCGAGCAGTACTTC
CDR3 protein: CASSVANGRASGEQYF

V gene: TRBV7-2
J gene: TRBJ2-6
clone size: few
CDR3 length: 15
D gene: .
CDR3 DNA: TGTGCCAGCAGCTTATACAGCTCTGGGGCCAACGTCCTGACTTTC
CDR3 protein: CASSLYSSGANVLTF

V gene: TRBV28
J gene: TRBJ1-2
clone size: few
CDR3 length: 16
D gene: .
CDR3 DNA: TGTGCCAGCAGTTTATATGGGACTACTACTAACTATGGCTACACCTTC
CDR3 protein: CASSLYGTTTNYGYTF

V gene: TRBV7-2
J gene: TRBJ2-1
clone size: .
CDR3 length: 15
D gene: .
CDR3 DNA: TGTGCCAGCAGCCTATCACCGAACTCCTACAATGAGCAGTTCTTC
CDR3 protein: CASSLSPNSYNEQFF

V gene: TRBV5-4
J gene: TRBJ1-1
clone size: few
CDR3 length: 12
D gene: TRBD1
CDR3 DNA: TGTGCCAGCAGGAATGGCCGGGACAGGGCTTTCTTT
CDR3 protein: CASRNGRDRAFF

V gene: TRBV5-1
J gene: TRBJ1-2
clone size: .
CDR3 length: 12
D gene: TRBD1
CDR3 DNA: TGCGCCAGCAGCCTGGGACAGGCAGGCTACACCTTC
CDR3 protein: CASSLGQAGYTF

V gene: TRBV28
J gene: TRBJ1-4
clone size: few
CDR3 length: 15
D gene: TRBD1
CDR3 DNA: TGTGCCAGCAGCCGAGGGGGGACAGGGGGTGAAAAACTGTTTTTT
CDR3 protein: CASSRGGTGGEKLFF

V gene: TRBV7-2
J gene: TRBJ2-2
clone size: few
CDR3 length: 15
D gene: TRBD2
CDR3 DNA: TGTGCCAGCAGCTCGACTAGCGCGAACACCGGGGAGCTGTTTTTT
CDR3 protein: CASSSTSANTGELFF

V gene: TRBV7-9
J gene: TRBJ1-2
clone size: few
CDR3 length: 14
D gene: .
CDR3 DNA: TGTGCCAGCAGCTTTTTGACGGAGGGGTACGGCTACACCTTC
CDR3 protein: CASSFLTEGYGYTF

V gene: TRBV7-7
J gene: TRBJ2-5
clone size: few
CDR3 length: 13
D gene: .
CDR3 DNA: TGTGCTAGCAGCACGGGACTCCAAGAGACCCAGTACTTC
CDR3 protein: CASSTGLQETQYF

V gene: TRBV28
J gene: TRBJ2-5
clone size: .
CDR3 length: 12
D gene: .
CDR3 DNA: TGTGCCAGCAGTTTCCGGGAGGAGACCCAGTACTTC
CDR3 protein: CASSFREETQYF

V gene: TRBV7-8
J gene: TRBJ1-6
clone size: few
CDR3 length: 18
D gene: TRBD1
CDR3 DNA: TGTGCCAGCAGCCGTAGCCGACAGGGGGCATCCTATAATTCACCCCTCCACTTT
CDR3 protein: CASSRSRQGASYNSPLHF

V gene: TRBV5-4
J gene: TRBJ1-5
clone size: few
CDR3 length: 15
D gene: TRBD1
CDR3 DNA: TGTGCCAGCAGCCCCGGGACAGGGTACGGTCAGCCCCAGCATTTT
CDR3 protein: CASSPGTGYGQPQHF

V gene: TRBV5-1
J gene: TRBJ2-7
clone size: few
CDR3 length: 16
D gene: TRBD2
CDR3 DNA: TGCGCCAGCAGCTTGGTACTAGCGGGAGGGCAAGGTGAGCAGTACTTC
CDR3 protein: CASSLVLAGGQGEQYF

V gene: TRBV30
J gene: TRBJ1-4
clone size: few
CDR3 length: 13
D gene: .
CDR3 DNA: TGTGCCTGGACTCGGAGGTGGAATGAAAAACTGTTTTTT
CDR3 protein: CAWTRRWNEKLFF

V gene: TRBV18
J gene: TRBJ1-5
clone size: .
CDR3 length: 15
D gene: .
CDR3 DNA: TGTGCCAGCTCACCACCGGCAGGCGGCAATCAGCCCCAGCATTTT
CDR3 protein: CASSPPAGGNQPQHF

V gene: TRBV4-2
J gene: TRBJ2-5
clone size: few
CDR3 length: 17
D gene: .
CDR3 DNA: TGTGCCAGCAGCCAAGATCAGGGTAGCGGAAGAGCGGAGACCCAGTACTTC
CDR3 protein: CASSQDQGSGRAETQYF

V gene: TRBV6-5
J gene: TRBJ1-4
clone size: few
CDR3 length: 15
D gene: TRBD1
CDR3 DNA: TGTGCCAGCAGTCCCTGGACAGGGTCCGGTGAAAAACTGTTTTTT
CDR3 protein: CASSPWTGSGEKLFF

V gene: TRBV10-3
J gene: TRBJ2-1
clone size: few
CDR3 length: 12
D gene: .
CDR3 DNA: TGTGCCATCAGCGGGGACTACAATGAGCAGTTCTTC
CDR3 protein: CAISGDYNEQFF

V gene: TRBV30
J gene: TRBJ1-6
clone size: .
CDR3 length: 15
D gene: TRBD1
CDR3 DNA: TGTGCCTGGAGAGCAGGGGGCAACTATAATTCACCCCTCCACTTT
CDR3 protein: CAWRAGGNYNSPLHF

V gene: TRBV11-2
J gene: TRBJ2-7
clone size: .
CDR3 length: 15
D gene: TRBD1
CDR3 DNA: TGTGCCAGCAGCTTGACAGGGGGGAGGGTCAACGAGCAGTACTTC
CDR3 protein: CASSLTGGRVNEQYF

V gene: TRBV7-2
J gene: TRBJ2-5
clone size: .
CDR3 length: 18
D gene: .
CDR3 DNA: TGTGCCAGCAGCTTAGAAAGCCAGGGGTGGGCCGAACAAGAGACCCAGTACTTC
CDR3 protein: CASSLESQGWAEQETQYF

V gene: TRBV5-6
J gene: TRBJ2-4
clone size: few
CDR3 length: 14
D gene: .
CDR3 DNA: TGTGCCAGCAGCTTTCGGGAGTCGGGAAACATTCAGTACTTC
CDR3 protein: CASSFRESGNIQYF

V gene: TRBV11-3
J gene: TRBJ2-7
clone size: .
CDR3 length: 13
D gene: .
CDR3 DNA: TGTGCCAGCAGCTTAGGGGCCGCATACGAGCAGTACTTC
CDR3 protein: CASSLGAAYEQYF

V gene: TRBV5-1
J gene: TRBJ1-1
clone size: .
CDR3 length: 13
D gene: .
CDR3 DNA: TGCGCCAGCAGCTTGGACAGGAACACTGAAGCTTTCTTT
CDR3 protein: CASSLDRNTEAFF

V gene: TRBV6-5
J gene: TRBJ2-7
clone size: .
CDR3 length: 14
D gene: TRBD2
CDR3 DNA: TGTGCCAGCAGCTCAGCGGGAGGCCCCTACGAGCAGTACTTC
CDR3 protein: CASSSAGGPYEQYF